What follows are 24 T cell receptor beta chains derived from one specimen sequenced in a study of identical twins. TCRdb processed the 5' RACE reads anew with MiXCR; each CDR3 protein has one entry. The data contain around 530,000 distinct CDR3 sequences, approximately 16% of them singletons. These data also featured in a second study, about yellow fever vaccine responses in identical twins.

The sequencing input was CD4+ T cells sorted from blood. These receptors were taken from a woman aged 18-29 years in good health.

V is TRBV29-1 and J is TRBJ1-1; unclear D gene. The CDR3 totals 13 residues. CDR1 and CDR2 (germline): SQVTM, ANQGSEA. V lost 4 bases and J lost 1, with 10 bases in between. CDR3 amino acids: CSVAGTQNTEAFF. The CDR3 bases are TGCAGCGTTGCAGGTACGCAGAACACTGAAGCTTTCTTT.

A few counts support this clonotype. This chain links TRBV11-2 with TRBJ1-1; the match to TRBD1 covers 10 bases. Trimming at V came to 6 bases and at J to 2 bases, leaving 9 bases not matched to a gene. The V gene's germline CDR1 is SGHAT and CDR2 FQNNGV. The CDR3 spans 16 residues. CDR3 in DNA: TGTGCCAGCAGGTATCCGGGACAGGGGAAAAACACTGAAGCTTTCTTT. It is translated as CASRYPGQGKNTEAFF.

This chain uses TRBV7-9 with TRBJ2-7; 11 nucleotides agree with TRBD2. J lost 6 bases, V lost 1 base, and 5 bases had no gene match. The CDR3 has 15 amino acids. In germline, CDR1 is SEHNR, CDR2 FQNEAQ (reference sequence). CDR3 DNA sequence: TGTGCCAGCAGCTTAGATGGCCTAGCGGGAGGCGAGCAGTACTTC. It encodes CASSLDGLAGGEQYF. The whole variable domain, filled in from reference TRBV7-9 and TRBJ2-7, reads DTGVSQNPRHKITKRGQNVTFRCDPISEHNRLYWYRQTLGQGPEFLTYFQNEAQLEKSRLLSDRFSAERPKGSFSTLEIQRTEQGDSAMYLCASSLDGLAGGEQYFGPGTRLTVT.

This clonotype was seen repeatedly, ten times or more. This chain joins TRBV5-1 and TRBJ2-3, with D possibly being TRBD1 (6 bases). Trimming removed 0 bases from V and 6 bases from J, with 14 bases in between. Germline V gene sequence: CDR1 SGHRS, CDR2 YFSETQ. This CDR3 spans 15 amino acids. The CDR3 here is CASSLESQGSDTQYF. CDR3 coding DNA: TGCGCCAGCAGCTTGGAGAGCCAGGGGTCGGATACGCAGTATTTT. The full variable domain, rest sourced from reference TRBV5-1 and TRBJ2-3, is KAGVTQTPRYLIKTRGQQVTLSCSPISGHRSVSWYQQTPGQGLQFLFEYFSETQRNKGNFPGRFSGRQFSNSRSEMNVSTLELGDSALYLCASSLESQGSDTQYFGPGTRLTVL.

This clonotype occurred a few times. The chain links TRBV20-1 to TRBJ1-2; D may be TRBD1 (6 bases). Between the trimmed V and J ends, which lost 1 base and 6 bases, there was a span of 12 bases. The length of the CDR3 is 13 residues. Germline V CDR1 and CDR2: DFQATT, SNEGSKA (reference sequence). The CDR3 DNA follows: TGCAGTGCTAGAGTGGGGGCGCTAGATGGCTACACCTTC. It encodes CSARVGALDGYTF.

The sample holds a few counts of this clonotype. The chain joins TRBV28 to TRBJ2-7; 7 bases fit TRBD2. V lost 4 bases and J lost 7; bases outside the gene matches: 16. CDR1 and CDR2 (germline): MDHEN, SYDVKM. The CDR3 sequence is 16 residues long. The chain's CDR3 is CASSSAGTPRLMEQYV. Written as DNA, the CDR3 is TGTGCCAGCAGTTCAGCGGGGACTCCTCGTCTAATGGAGCAGTACGTC.

The CDR3 DNA sequence: TGTGCCAGCAGGGGTCTACGTTCACCCCTCCACTTT. Protein: CASRGLRSPLHF. The rearrangement joins TRBV3-1 to TRBJ1-6; D is undetermined. The V gene lost 6 bases and the J gene lost 9 bases, with 9 bases spanning the gap. CDR1 is LGHDT and CDR2 is YNNKEL in the germline V gene (reference sequence). The CDR3 consists of 12 residues.

This clonotype was counted a few times. The V call is TRBV15, the J call TRBJ2-7, with D perhaps matching TRBD1 or TRBD2 (5 bases each). V shed 5 bases and J shed 2 bases, with 16 bases lying between them. Germline lookup yields CDR1 LNHNV and CDR2 YYDKDF (reference sequence). The CDR3 totals 15 residues. The CDR3 sequence: CATSSPNRRAYEQYF. CDR3 sequence (DNA): TGTGCCACCAGCTCTCCGAACAGGCGGGCCTACGAGCAGTACTTC.

A single count supports this clonotype. The chain combines TRBV5-5 with TRBJ2-1; 8 nucleotides agree with TRBD2. The CDR3 length is 15 residues. V dropped 3 bases and J dropped 8; count of bases not matched to a gene: 10. Germline V gives CDR1 SGHKS, CDR2 YYEKEE (reference sequence). The CDR3 nucleotides are TGTGCCAGCAGCTCACCGGGACTAGTATCATATGAGCAGTTCTTC. Its translation is CASSSPGLVSYEQFF.

This clonotype was found a few times. J is TRBJ1-3 and V is TRBV7-8; D not certain. Germline V lookup: CDR1 SGHVS, CDR2 FQNEAQ. The V gene lost 2 bases and the J gene lost 2 bases, with 13 bases spanning the gap. The CDR3 is 16 amino acids. The CDR3 spells CASSLYGASAGNTIYF. The CDR3 nucleotides are TGTGCCAGCAGCTTATACGGTGCATCCGCTGGAAACACCATATATTTT.

This clonotype has a handful of counts. This sequence joins TRBV7-9 and TRBJ1-2; D is uncertain. Trimming cost V 0 bases and J 2 bases, with 10 bases left between them. Germline V gene lookup returns CDR1 SEHNR and CDR2 FQNEAQ (reference sequence). The CDR3 is 15 amino acids. The CDR3 protein is CASSLALADNYGYTF. The CDR3 nucleotides are TGTGCCAGCAGCTTAGCGCTGGCAGACAACTATGGCTACACCTTC.

The chain combines TRBV29-1 with TRBJ2-7; D unresolved. The germline CDR1 and CDR2 sequences are SQVTM and ANQGSEA. V dropped 5 bases and J dropped 3 bases, with 8 bases sitting between them. The CDR3 has 11 amino acids. The CDR3 nucleotides read TGCAGCGTTCGGGCAGGCTACGAGCAGTACTTC. Translated: CSVRAGYEQYF.

This clonotype was counted between two and nine times. This chain joins TRBV7-2 and TRBJ2-3; D uncertain. The CDR3 is 14 residues long. The V gene's germline CDR1 is SGHTA and CDR2 FQGNSA. V dropped 1 base and J dropped 5 bases, with 10 bases sitting between them. In DNA form, the CDR3 reads TGTGCCAGCAGCTTAGGGGTTTTGGGAGATACGCAGTATTTT. Its protein product is CASSLGVLGDTQYF.

The chain employs TRBV20-1 and TRBJ1-1, with 7 bases aligning to TRBD1. The germline CDR1 and CDR2 sequences are DFQATT and SNEGSKA (reference sequence). The CDR3 is 14 amino acids. The J segment lost 4 bases and the V segment lost 5 bases, leaving 10 bases of the junction unmatched. CDR3 coding DNA: TGCAGTGCTTTGAAGACAGGGACGAGCACTGAAGCTTTCTTT. Translation: CSALKTGTSTEAFF.

This clonotype occurred a few times. This sequence joins TRBV7-9 and TRBJ2-7; possibly TRBD1 for D (5 bases). The CDR3 sequence is 15 residues long. V lost 5 bases and J 1 base, leaving 15 bases between the germline ends. Germline CDR1 and CDR2: SEHNR and FQNEAQ (reference sequence). The DNA for the CDR3 is TGTGCCAGCAGCCCGCAGGGTGGAGCGTCCTACGAGCAGTACGTC. This codes for CASSPQGGASYEQYV.

This clonotype was found many times. The chain uses TRBV29-1 and TRBJ2-3; D might be TRBD1 or TRBD2, each matching 5 bases. CDR3 size: 15 residues. CDR1 and CDR2 (germline): SQVTM, ANQGSEA. Trimming removed 3 bases at V and 3 bases at J, with 16 bases between. DNA for the CDR3: TGCAGCGTTGACACCCGGGGCGGAAATACAGATACGCAGTATTTT. Amino acid sequence: CSVDTRGGNTDTQYF.

This clonotype was recorded at least ten times. The genes are TRBV5-5 and TRBJ2-1, with 7 bases fitting TRBD2. V shed 6 bases, J shed 0 bases, and the junction held 9 bases outside the gene matches. The CDR3 is 16 residues long. Germline lookup yields CDR1 SGHKS and CDR2 YYEKEE (reference sequence). The CDR3 loop reads CASTPLAGDSYNEQFF. The CDR3 DNA reads as TGTGCCAGCACCCCACTGGCGGGAGACTCCTACAATGAGCAGTTCTTC.

This clonotype has more than one count but fewer than ten. The V gene is TRBV12-3 or TRBV12-4, the J gene TRBJ1-4; D remains unclear. CDR3 length: 13 residues. The germline V and J ends were trimmed by 5 bases and 8 bases, with 12 bases remaining between them. The DNA for the CDR3 is TGTGCCAGCAGTGGTTACCGAGGGGAAAAACTGTTTTTT. This translates into CASSGYRGEKLFF.

This clonotype was picked up a small number of times. The chain carries TRBV7-3 and TRBJ1-5, with a possible D match to TRBD1 (6 bases). Germline CDR1 SGHTA, CDR2 FQGTGA. CDR3 length: 15 amino acids. Trimming pared 4 bases from V and 2 bases from J, leaving 12 bases between. The CDR3 region is CASSCGQPRNQPQHF. The DNA of the CDR3 is TGTGCCAGCAGCTGTGGACAGCCACGCAATCAGCCCCAGCATTTT.

This clonotype was detected only once. The chain links TRBV9 to TRBJ2-5; 10 positions match TRBD2. With 4 bases clipped from V and 4 bases from J, the junction kept 13 bases outside the gene matches. The CDR3 loop spans 17 amino acids. CDR1 is SGDLS, CDR2 YYNGEE, per germline. CDR3 DNA: TGTGCCAGCAGCCACTCTAGCGGGAGTTGGCTCAGAGAGACCCAGTACTTC. Residues: CASSHSSGSWLRETQYF.

The CDR3 here is CSARDVTDYEQYV. The CDR3 region has the DNA TGCAGTGCTAGAGATGTTACTGACTACGAGCAGTACGTC. The chain combines TRBV20-1 with TRBJ2-7; D call uncertain. From germline, CDR1 is DFQATT and CDR2 SNEGSKA (reference sequence). The germline V and J ends were trimmed by 0 bases and 3 bases, with 9 bases remaining between them. The CDR3 sequence is 13 residues long.

In nucleotides, the CDR3 is TGCAGTGCTGACAGGGGAGGGAGCAGCTATGGCTACACCTTC. Protein sequence: CSADRGGSSYGYTF. The rearrangement uses TRBV20-1 and TRBJ1-2; 8 positions match TRBD1. Germline CDR1 is DFQATT and CDR2 is SNEGSKA (reference sequence). The V and J ends lost 5 bases and 4 bases, in that order; junction bases with no gene match: 9. The CDR3 is made up of 14 amino acids.

The chain joins TRBV20-1 to TRBJ2-7; TRBD2 matches 8 bases. Germline V CDR1 and CDR2: DFQATT, SNEGSKA (reference sequence). The CDR3 covers 15 residues. V shed 0 bases, J shed 4 bases, and the junction held 8 bases outside the gene matches. CDR3 bases: TGCAGTGCTAGAGATCCCGGGACTAGTACTTACGAGCAGTACTTC. Amino acids: CSARDPGTSTYEQYF.

This sequence joins TRBV6-5 and TRBJ2-7; TRBD2 matches 10 bases. The junction had 7 bases not matched to a gene; V was cut back by 0 bases and J by 2 bases. CDR1 is MNHEY, CDR2 SVGAGI, per germline. The CDR3 length is 17 residues. This CDR3 is CASSYSLGLADTYEQYF. CDR3 nucleotide sequence: TGTGCCAGCAGTTACTCCCTTGGACTAGCGGATACCTACGAGCAGTACTTC.